This T cell receptor beta chain was obtained from a study of regulatory and conventional T cells in RAG deficiency. Study conclusions and caveats: Treg unique TCR beta sequences were approximately 96-fold fewer in Omenn syndrome and CID/AS patients than controls. In Omenn syndrome, Treg and Tconv repertoires overlapped >75%.

This clone was detected only once. What it binds is unknown. Regulatory T cells were sorted from blood as CD4+ CD25-high CD127-low cells. The data were produced by immunoSEQ multiplex PCR, yet TCRdb's version contains in-frame clones alone and is incomplete. The table includes about 9,400 clones, roughly 90% detected once. The CDR3 runs 15 residues. Trimming cost V 8 bases and J 3 bases, with 20 bases left between them. CDR1 and CDR2 (germline): MDHEN, SYDVKM. The sample was also linked to a second study, of regulatory T cells. As reported in that work: Amplification used 52 TRBV primers and 13 TRBJ primers. In patients, unique TRB V-J pairs were restricted and V/J usage skewed, especially in Tregs.

The chain carries TRBV28 and TRBJ2-7; D possibly matches TRBD1 or TRBD2 (5 bases each). This receptor was taken from a human donor in good health. The sequenced sample was Tregs sorted from blood. The CDR3 protein is CASFKPGRANYEQYF. The CDR3 DNA reads as TGTGCCAGCTTCAAACCGGGACGGGCAAACTACGAGCAGTACTTC.